This entry lists 8 T cell receptor beta chains sequenced from one sample in a study of cytomegalovirus exposure and HLA in healthy donors (dated by TCRdb to about 2017). To prepare the library, the immunoSEQ multiplex PCR assay was applied. Here the immuneACCESS table is served through TCRdb, limited to in-frame sequences with V and J called. Missing clones are a known gap in these copies; in checked studies unresolved V genes cover under half, and the rest lacks a known reason. Recorded for this sample are around 70,000 clones; 94% of them occurred a single time. The ten biggest clones cover about 1.6% of the sample. Sequenced material: PBMCs. These receptors all stem from a man aged 18 to 29 in good health and CMV-seropositive.

The rearrangement links TRBV28 to TRBJ2-6; tentatively, D is TRBD1 (6 bases). Germline CDR1 is MDHEN and CDR2 is SYDVKM. The CDR3 is 19 amino acids. Trimming shortened V by 0 bases and J by 0 bases, and 15 bases separated the two germline ends. The CDR3 spells CASSLWAGASGSGANVLTF. DNA of the CDR3: TGTGCCAGCAGTTTATGGGCAGGGGCGTCGGGCTCTGGGGCCAACGTCCTGACTTTC. The full variable domain, its missing parts supplied by reference TRBV28 and TRBJ2-6, is DVKVTQSSRYLVKRTGEKVFLECVQDMDHENMFWYRQDPGLGLRLIYFSYDVKMKEKGDIPEGYSVSREKKERFSLILESASTNQTSMYLCASSLWAGASGSGANVLTFGAGSRLTVL.

V is TRBV7-2 and J is TRBJ1-2; the match to TRBD1 covers 9 bases. The CDR3 runs to 15 residues. CDR1 is SGHTA, CDR2 FQGNSA, per germline. V trimming: 5 bases; J trimming: 5 bases; junction bases outside the gene matches: 9. CDR3 DNA sequence: TGTGCCAGCAGCGCGGGGACAGGGAGTTGGTATGGCTACACCTTC. The encoded protein is CASSAGTGSWYGYTF.

This chain connects TRBV28 to TRBJ1-2; possible D gene TRBD1, 6 bases. The CDR3 spans 14 residues. Trimming took 6 bases from V and 6 from J, leaving 17 bases between them. Germline V gene data show CDR1 as MDHEN and CDR2 as SYDVKM. CDR3 sequence (DNA): TGTGCCAGCAGCGAACAGGGAGCTCCCCATGGCTACACCTTC. Amino acids: CASSEQGAPHGYTF.

The genes are TRBV28 and TRBJ2-1, with 13 bases fitting TRBD2. This CDR3 has 13 residues. Trimming at V came to 5 bases and at J to 10 bases, leaving 2 bases not matched to a gene. Germline V gene lookup returns CDR1 MDHEN and CDR2 SYDVKM. This CDR3 is CASSPTSGREQFF. CDR3 sequence (DNA): TGTGCCAGCAGTCCGACTAGCGGGAGGGAGCAGTTCTTC.

The V call is TRBV15, the J call TRBJ1-4; 10 bases are a match to TRBD1. V trimming: 5 bases; J trimming: 8 bases; junction bases outside the gene matches: 8. The CDR3 is made up of 15 amino acids. Looked up from germline, CDR1 is LNHNV and CDR2 is YYDKDF (reference sequence). Written as DNA, the CDR3 is TGTGCCACCAGCTGGAGACAGGGGGCAGGAGAAAAACTGTTTTTT. Protein: CATSWRQGAGEKLFF.

This clone appeared a few times. The J gene is TRBJ1-5, the V gene TRBV18; D is perhaps TRBD1 (5 bases). V lost 3 bases and J lost 6, with 15 bases in between. The CDR3 runs to 15 residues. The germline V gene has CDR1 KGHSH and CDR2 LQKENI. The chain's CDR3 is CASSPQPPTGQPQHF. DNA for the CDR3: TGTGCCAGCTCACCCCAGCCCCCTACAGGTCAGCCCCAGCATTTT.

This chain connects TRBV27 to TRBJ1-4; 7 bases line up with TRBD1. V shed 5 bases and J 8 bases; nucleotides not matched to a gene: 11. Germline lookup yields CDR1 MNHEY and CDR2 SMNVEV (reference sequence). The CDR3 is made up of 15 amino acids. CDR3 residues: CASSPGTAAREKLFF. CDR3 DNA: TGTGCCAGCAGTCCCGGGACAGCGGCACGGGAAAAACTGTTTTTT.

The rearrangement joins TRBV30 to TRBJ2-4, with D perhaps TRBD2 (6 bases). V lost 5 bases to trimming and J lost 0 bases, with 8 bases between them. The CDR3 spans 13 residues. Germline V gene sequence: CDR1 GTSNPN, CDR2 SVGIG (reference sequence). The CDR3 DNA is TGTGCCTGGGAGCGGGCAGCCAAAAACATTCAGTACTTC. This sequence encodes CAWERAAKNIQYF.